This T cell receptor beta chain was recorded in a study of T cell responses to AZD1222 COVID-19 vaccine. Study-wide points: Seropositive AZD1222 recipients at baseline numbered only five or six. Sampled repertoires all dated from after the peak T cell response.

CDR1 is MDHEN, CDR2 SYDVKM, per germline. The CDR3 is 15 residues long. J gave up 6 bases and V 7 bases, and 11 bases lay outside the gene matches. Measured with immunoSEQ multiplex PCR; TCRdb has only the in-frame clones, and not every one. The sample carries 110,000 or so clones, approximately 90% recorded once. As concerns this clone: Its antigen is as yet unknown.

The receptor comes from an adult who received the AZD1222 COVID-19 vaccine. This chain joins TRBV28 and TRBJ1-5, with 8 bases identical to TRBD1. The source was peripheral blood, collected 28 days after the second AZD1222 dose. This CDR3 is CASNIAVRGLQPQHF. CDR3 DNA sequence: TGTGCCAGCAACATAGCGGTCAGGGGGCTTCAGCCCCAGCATTTT. Looking up the rest from reference TRBV28 and TRBJ1-5 gives the full variable domain: DVKVTQSSRYLVKRTGEKVFLECVQDMDHENMFWYRQDPGLGLRLIYFSYDVKMKEKGDIPEGYSVSREKKERFSLILESASTNQTSMYLCASNIAVRGLQPQHFGDGTRLSIL.